The 27 T cell receptor beta chains below were found in one sample sequenced in a study of blood T cell repertoires in COVID-19. Sequenced by immunoSEQ multiplex PCR; TCRdb stores in-frame clones only, minus some. The data contain 90,000 to 120,000 clones, about 87% of them seen just once; the ten biggest clones take up 6.8%. Sequencing was performed on peripheral blood. These receptors were taken from a man aged 45 to 65 with active or convalescent COVID-19.

The rearrangement uses TRBV28 and TRBJ1-2; TRBD1 agrees at 7 bases. CDR1 and CDR2 from the germline V gene are MDHEN and SYDVKM. The CDR3 is 14 amino acids. The trim removed 3 bases at V and 4 bases at J, leaving 5 bases unmatched. The CDR3 spells CASSFRTGAYGYTF. The CDR3 nucleotides read TGTGCCAGCAGTTTCCGGACAGGAGCCTATGGCTACACCTTC.

The chain has TRBV6-6 and TRBJ1-6; 12 nucleotides line up with TRBD1. V lost 0 bases to trimming and J lost 10 bases; unmatched junction nucleotides: 4. The germline V gene encodes CDR1 MNHNY and CDR2 SVGAGI (reference sequence). The CDR3 length is 16 residues. In nucleotides, the CDR3 is TGTGCCAGCAGTTACTCGAAGGGACAGGGGGCCTCACCCCTCCACTTT. It yields the protein CASSYSKGQGASPLHF.

Here the CDR3 DNA reads TGTGCCAGCAGCCAAGACTTGGGACTATGGAACACCATATATTTT. Protein sequence: CASSQDLGLWNTIYF. This rearrangement joins TRBV3-1 (or the pseudogene TRBV3-2) to TRBJ1-3; TRBD1 might be the D (5 bases). V shed 0 bases and J shed 7 bases, with 13 bases lying between them. In germline, CDR1 is LGHDT, CDR2 YNNKEL (reference sequence). CDR3 length: 15 residues.

The chain couples TRBV28 to TRBJ2-7; 9 nucleotides align to TRBD1. Unmatched junction bases numbered 20, after V lost 6 bases and J lost 5 bases. The germline gives CDR1 MDHEN, CDR2 SYDVKM. CDR3 length equals 18 residues. The CDR3 bases are TGTGCCAGCAGCCCACCGGGGAAAATACAGGGGGCCCCCGACGAGCAGTACTTC. This codes for CASSPPGKIQGAPDEQYF. The whole variable domain, filled in from reference TRBV28 and TRBJ2-7, reads DVKVTQSSRYLVKRTGEKVFLECVQDMDHENMFWYRQDPGLGLRLIYFSYDVKMKEKGDIPEGYSVSREKKERFSLILESASTNQTSMYLCASSPPGKIQGAPDEQYFGPGTRLTVT.

The CDR3 DNA is TGTGCCAGTAGTACACAGGGGACTCAGCCCCAGCATTTT. It yields the protein CASSTQGTQPQHF. The V gene is TRBV19, the J gene TRBJ1-5, with 7 nucleotides matching TRBD1. The V segment lost 4 bases and the J segment 6 bases; nucleotides outside the gene matches: 3. This CDR3 region has 13 residues. The germline V gene has CDR1 LNHDA and CDR2 SQIVND (reference sequence). Full variable domain (rest looked up from reference TRBV19 and TRBJ1-5): DGGITQSPKYLFRKEGQNVTLSCEQNLNHDAMYWYRQDPGQGLRLIYYSQIVNDFQKGDIAEGYSVSREKKESFPLTVTSAQKNPTAFYLCASSTQGTQPQHFGDGTRLSIL.

CDR3 region: CASSPHRTGDGKNIQYF. The CDR3 nucleotides are TGTGCCAGCAGCCCTCATAGGACAGGGGATGGCAAAAACATTCAGTACTTC. The rearrangement links TRBV14 to TRBJ2-4; 9 bases fit TRBD1. With 4 bases clipped from V and 3 bases from J, the junction kept 10 bases outside the gene matches. The CDR3 consists of 17 residues. Germline-derived CDR1 and CDR2 are SGHDN and FVKESK.

The V and J genes are TRBV2 and TRBJ1-2, with a possible D match to TRBD1 (5 bases). Germline CDR1 reads SNHLY; CDR2 reads FYNNEI. This CDR3 region has 11 residues. V was shortened by 6 bases and J by 8 bases, with 10 bases between the two germline ends. The CDR3 loop is CASRQGKGYTF. CDR3 nucleotides: TGTGCCAGCAGGCAGGGTAAAGGCTACACCTTC.

J is TRBJ1-4 and V is TRBV28; D perhaps matches TRBD1 (5 bases). CDR1 is MDHEN and CDR2 is SYDVKM in the germline V gene. The V gene lost 3 bases and the J gene lost 5 bases, with 13 bases spanning the gap. There are 15 residues in the CDR3. CDR3 sequence: CASSFDSGGNEKLFF. The CDR3 nucleotides are TGTGCCAGCAGTTTCGACTCCGGGGGAAATGAAAAACTGTTTTTT.

The rearrangement links TRBV7-9 to TRBJ2-2; TRBD1 aligns across 7 bases. V dropped 3 bases and J dropped 4; count of bases not matched to a gene: 5. This CDR3 is 15 amino acids long. Germline values: CDR1 SEHNR, CDR2 FQNEAQ (reference sequence). In DNA, the CDR3 is TGTGCCAGCAGCTTGGACAGGTGGGGCACCGGGGAGCTGTTTTTT. It translates to CASSLDRWGTGELFF. Filled out from reference TRBV7-9 and TRBJ2-2, the complete variable domain reads DTGVSQNPRHKITKRGQNVTFRCDPISEHNRLYWYRQTLGQGPEFLTYFQNEAQLEKSRLLSDRFSAERPKGSFSTLEIQRTEQGDSAMYLCASSLDRWGTGELFFGEGSRLTVL.

The genes are TRBV6-6 and TRBJ1-1; D may be TRBD1 (6 bases). V was clipped by 6 bases and J by 0 bases, with 11 bases between them. The CDR3 has 14 residues. CDR1 MNHNY and CDR2 SVGAGI come from the germline V gene (reference sequence). The CDR3 loop is CASRKDSMNTEAFF. CDR3 DNA sequence: TGTGCCAGCAGAAAGGACAGCATGAACACTGAAGCTTTCTTT.

This rearrangement joins TRBV5-1 to TRBJ2-2; possible D gene TRBD1, 5 bases. The CDR3 sequence is 13 residues long. V shed 5 bases and J shed 4 bases, with 9 bases lying between them. The V gene's germline CDR1 is SGHRS and CDR2 YFSETQ. The CDR3 spells CASSQGFTGELFF. The CDR3 DNA reads as TGCGCCAGCAGTCAGGGTTTCACCGGGGAGCTGTTTTTT.

The rearrangement links TRBV5-1 to TRBJ1-1; D may be TRBD1 (5 bases). Trimming took 2 bases from V and 1 from J, leaving 12 bases between them. This CDR3 has 15 residues. Germline V gene lookup returns CDR1 SGHRS and CDR2 YFSETQ. CDR3 protein: CASSFQGLENTEAFF. CDR3 DNA sequence: TGCGCCAGCAGCTTCCAGGGACTCGAGAACACTGAAGCTTTCTTT.

This chain links TRBV7-9 with TRBJ2-2; 7 bases are shared with TRBD2. The CDR3 has 16 amino acids. V was pared by 2 bases and J by 1 base, with 4 bases of the junction left unmatched. Germline V lookup: CDR1 SEHNR, CDR2 FQNEAQ (reference sequence). Written as DNA, the CDR3 is TGTGCCAGCAGCTTATGGGTAGCGGGGAACACCGGGGAGCTGTTTTTT. This encodes CASSLWVAGNTGELFF.

The V gene is TRBV5-1, the J gene TRBJ1-3, with 9 bases identical to TRBD1. After removal of 0 bases from V and 6 bases from J, the junction contained 1 base not matched to a gene. The CDR3 has 14 residues. Germline V gene data show CDR1 as SGHRS and CDR2 as YFSETQ. The CDR3 loop reads CASSLGQGENTIYF. The CDR3 DNA reads TGCGCCAGCAGCTTGGGACAGGGGGAAAACACCATATATTTT. The variable domain in full, with the rest retrieved from reference TRBV5-1 and TRBJ1-3, is KAGVTQTPRYLIKTRGQQVTLSCSPISGHRSVSWYQQTPGQGLQFLFEYFSETQRNKGNFPGRFSGRQFSNSRSEMNVSTLELGDSALYLCASSLGQGENTIYFGEGSWLTVV.

CDR3 DNA sequence: TGTGCCAGCAGCCCCGGACAGGGAGGTCAGCCCCAGCATTTT. This encodes CASSPGQGGQPQHF. V gene TRBV7-9 combines with J gene TRBJ1-5, with 8 nucleotides matching TRBD1. V lost 5 bases, J lost 6 bases, and 6 bases stayed unmatched. This CDR3 has 14 amino acids. Germline V gene sequence: CDR1 SEHNR, CDR2 FQNEAQ (reference sequence).

The chain carries TRBV6-5 and TRBJ2-7, with 10 bases fitting TRBD2. The CDR3 is 14 residues long. The germline gives CDR1 MNHEY, CDR2 SVGAGI. With V trimmed by 8 bases and J by 0 bases, 4 bases remained unmatched. CDR3 sequence reads: CASLPSGSSYEQYF. CDR3 nucleotide sequence: TGTGCCAGCCTACCTAGCGGGAGCTCCTACGAGCAGTACTTC.

The CDR3 nucleotides are TGTGCCAGCAGCTCCCCTGGCGAGCGGCTAGCCAAAAACATTCAGTACTTC. The encoded protein is CASSSPGERLAKNIQYF. The chain has TRBV5-4 and TRBJ2-4; a weak D match, TRBD2 (5 bases). The CDR3 is made up of 17 amino acids. Trimming left V 3 bases short and J 0 bases short, with 16 bases between. Germline V CDR1 and CDR2: SGHNT, YYREEE (reference sequence).

The rearrangement uses TRBV3-1 (or the pseudogene TRBV3-2) and TRBJ2-7; D is undetermined. Trimming left V 2 bases short and J 6 bases short, with 11 bases between. The germline CDR1 and CDR2 sequences are LGHDT and YNNKEL (reference sequence). The CDR3 has 13 residues. As DNA, the CDR3 is TGTGCCAGCAGCCAATTGGCACAGTTCGAGCAGTACTTC. Translation gives CASSQLAQFEQYF.

The chain combines TRBV19 with TRBJ2-2; D not resolved. Germline V gene lookup returns CDR1 LNHDA and CDR2 SQIVND (reference sequence). The CDR3 runs to 14 residues. Between the trimmed V and J ends, which lost 3 bases and 3 bases, there was a span of 8 bases. The CDR3 nucleotides read TGTGCCAGTAGTATGAGGCAGTACACCGGGGAGCTGTTTTTT. It encodes CASSMRQYTGELFF. The complete variable domain, with remaining parts taken from reference TRBV19 and TRBJ2-2, reads DGGITQSPKYLFRKEGQNVTLSCEQNLNHDAMYWYRQDPGQGLRLIYYSQIVNDFQKGDIAEGYSVSREKKESFPLTVTSAQKNPTAFYLCASSMRQYTGELFFGEGSRLTVL.

This clone was seen more than once but under ten times. The genes are TRBV2 and TRBJ2-7, with 7 bases aligning to TRBD2. V dropped 6 bases and J dropped 2; count of bases not matched to a gene: 4. Germline loops: CDR1 SNHLY, CDR2 FYNNEI. The CDR3 totals 13 residues. CDR3: CASRPSGPYEQYF. As DNA, the CDR3 is TGTGCCAGCAGGCCTAGCGGCCCCTACGAGCAGTACTTC.

This chain uses TRBV28 with TRBJ1-2; 10 bases agree with TRBD1. From germline, CDR1 is MDHEN and CDR2 SYDVKM. Losses at the gene ends were 6 bases for V and 4 bases for J; bases not matched to a gene: 14. The CDR3 is 17 amino acids. CDR3 bases: TGTGCCAGCAGGTCACCGGGACAGGGGCCTCAAGTCTATGGCTACACCTTC. Translating it yields CASRSPGQGPQVYGYTF.

This chain uses TRBV6-5 with TRBJ1-2, with D possibly being TRBD1 (6 bases). Looked up from germline, CDR1 is MNHEY and CDR2 is SVGAGI. This CDR3 has 14 amino acids. Trimming removed 0 bases at V and 7 bases at J, with 12 bases between. The CDR3 loop reads CASSYSLGGPGYTF. The CDR3 coding sequence is TGTGCCAGCAGTTACTCCCTGGGGGGGCCTGGCTACACCTTC.

The rearrangement uses TRBV30 and TRBJ2-7; D uncertain. The CDR3 has 12 residues. CDR1 and CDR2 (germline): GTSNPN, SVGIG (reference sequence). The V end lost 3 bases, the J end lost 3 bases, and 9 bases lay between the germline ends. The CDR3, as DNA: TGTGCCTGGAGACCGGAGAACTACGAGCAGTACTTC. It encodes CAWRPENYEQYF. Supplemented by reference TRBV30 and TRBJ2-7, the full variable domain reads SQTIHQWPATLVQPVGSPLSLECTVEGTSNPNLYWYRQAAGRGLQLLFYSVGIGQISSEVPQNLSASRPQDRQFILSSKKLLLSDSGFYLCAWRPENYEQYFGPGTRLTVT.

The chain combines TRBV5-1 with TRBJ2-3; 7 bases are shared with TRBD1. V shed 0 bases, J shed 4 bases, and the junction held 8 bases outside the gene matches. This CDR3 is 16 amino acids long. The V gene's germline CDR1 is SGHRS and CDR2 YFSETQ. The CDR3 nucleotides are TGCGCCAGCAGCTTGGCCTTGAGGGGGCAGGCAGATACGCAGTATTTT. Encoded protein: CASSLALRGQADTQYF.

This chain uses TRBV30 with TRBJ1-4; 8 nucleotides agree with TRBD1. This CDR3 spans 14 amino acids. V lost 3 bases, J lost 8 bases, and 8 bases stayed unmatched. Germline CDR1 and CDR2: GTSNPN and SVGIG (reference sequence). In nucleotides, the CDR3 is TGTGCCTGGAGCTCGGACAGGGTACGAGAAAAACTGTTTTTT. Translated: CAWSSDRVREKLFF.

The rearrangement uses TRBV4-3 and TRBJ1-2; 10 bases agree with TRBD1. With V trimmed by 3 bases and J by 4 bases, 14 bases remained unmatched. The CDR3 has 18 amino acids. Germline V gives CDR1 LGHNA, CDR2 YSLEER. The chain's CDR3 is CASSHSRDRGNIGYGYTF. CDR3 DNA: TGCGCCAGCAGCCACTCCCGGGACAGGGGTAACATTGGCTATGGCTACACCTTC.

This sequence joins TRBV27 and TRBJ1-1; TRBD1 aligns across 7 bases. V lost 5 bases and J lost 10; bases outside the gene matches: 13. CDR3 size: 14 residues. The germline gives CDR1 MNHEY, CDR2 SMNVEV (reference sequence). The CDR3 sequence: CASSESMTGSGAFF. DNA of the CDR3: TGTGCCAGCAGTGAATCCATGACAGGGTCGGGAGCTTTCTTT.